The 28 T cell receptor beta chains below were found in one sample sequenced in a study of blood T cell repertoires in COVID-19. Produced via immunoSEQ multiplex PCR; TCRdb's table is partial and in-frame only. The sample contains 95,000 to 110,000 clones, around 92% of which appear only once. Sequencing was performed on peripheral blood. These receptors originate from a man aged 40-50 years with active or convalescent COVID-19.

This clone was observed a single time. The chain links TRBV11-2 to TRBJ2-5, with D possibly being TRBD2 (5 bases). The V end was cut by 5 bases, the J end by 2 bases, with 12 bases between. The CDR3 totals 14 residues. CDR1 is SGHAT, CDR2 FQNNGV, per germline. CDR3 loop: CASSVRLLQETQYF. CDR3 DNA: TGTGCCAGCAGCGTCCGACTACTGCAAGAGACCCAGTACTTC.

V gene TRBV19 combines with J gene TRBJ2-1; 10 positions match TRBD2. In germline, CDR1 is LNHDA, CDR2 SQIVND (reference sequence). This CDR3 comprises 14 residues. The J segment lost 6 bases and the V segment lost 5 bases, leaving 4 bases of the junction unmatched. The CDR3 here is CASSFSGRINEQFF. For the CDR3, the DNA is TGTGCCAGTAGTTTTAGCGGGAGGATCAATGAGCAGTTCTTC.

V is TRBV11-2 and J is TRBJ2-7, with D unresolved. This CDR3 has 13 residues. V dropped 10 bases and J dropped 3 bases, with 16 bases sitting between them. Germline values: CDR1 SGHAT, CDR2 FQNNGV. CDR3 sequence (DNA): TGTGCCACCCGGAGACCCCTTTTCTACGAGCAGTACTTC. It codes for CATRRPLFYEQYF.

This clone was observed once. The gene calls are TRBV7-9 and TRBJ2-7, with 8 positions matching TRBD1. J was trimmed by 0 bases and V by 5 bases; bases with no gene match: 6. The CDR3 has 15 residues. Germline lookup yields CDR1 SEHNR and CDR2 FQNEAQ (reference sequence). CDR3 coding DNA: TGTGCCAGCAGCCCAAGGGACAGGCGCTCCTACGAGCAGTACTTC. Translated, it gives CASSPRDRRSYEQYF.

This clone was observed once. The chain carries TRBV19 and TRBJ2-3, with TRBD2 identical over 11 bases. The CDR3 sequence is 14 residues long. The germline V gene encodes CDR1 LNHDA and CDR2 SQIVND (reference sequence). After removal of 3 bases from V and 6 bases from J, the junction contained 2 bases not matched to a gene. DNA for the CDR3: TGTGCCAGTAGTATGAGACTAGCGGGGGATACGCAGTATTTT. This encodes CASSMRLAGDTQYF. The full variable domain, its missing parts supplied by reference TRBV19 and TRBJ2-3, is DGGITQSPKYLFRKEGQNVTLSCEQNLNHDAMYWYRQDPGQGLRLIYYSQIVNDFQKGDIAEGYSVSREKKESFPLTVTSAQKNPTAFYLCASSMRLAGDTQYFGPGTRLTVL.

V is TRBV28 and J is TRBJ1-1; possibly TRBD1 for D (6 bases). The germline V and J ends were trimmed by 5 bases and 2 bases, with 18 bases remaining between them. CDR3 length equals 16 residues. Germline values: CDR1 MDHEN, CDR2 SYDVKM. The CDR3 DNA sequence: TGTGCCAGCAGTCACCCCTGGGGGCGGGCTAACACTGAAGCTTTCTTT. This codes for CASSHPWGRANTEAFF.

The V call is TRBV24-1, the J call TRBJ2-7; D perhaps matches TRBD1 (6 bases). CDR1 and CDR2 (germline): KGHDR, SFDVKD. This CDR3 is 14 amino acids long. The ends were cut back, 3 bases at V and 2 bases at J, with 10 bases in the middle. The CDR3 sequence is CATSDTGQTYEQYF. The CDR3 coding sequence is TGTGCCACCAGTGATACTGGACAGACCTACGAGCAGTACTTC.

There are a few counts of this clone. This chain uses TRBV3-1 (or the pseudogene TRBV3-2) with TRBJ1-3, with 7 positions matching TRBD1. CDR3 size: 15 residues. Trimming removed 4 bases from V and 3 bases from J; junction bases left unmatched: 6. Germline V gene sequence: CDR1 LGHDT, CDR2 YNNKEL (reference sequence). The DNA for the CDR3 is TGTGCCAGCAGCCCGACAGGGATGGATGGAAACACCATATATTTT. Protein product: CASSPTGMDGNTIYF.

The rearrangement uses TRBV3-1 (or the pseudogene TRBV3-2) and TRBJ1-2; D remains unclear. This CDR3 is built from 14 residues. Germline CDR1 and CDR2: LGHDT and YNNKEL (reference sequence). Trimming took off 0 bases at V and 1 base at J, with 6 bases between the two ends. Here the CDR3 reads CASSQDNSNYGYTF. The CDR3 nucleotides are TGTGCCAGCAGCCAAGATAACAGTAACTATGGCTACACCTTC.

The chain recombines TRBV4-3 with TRBJ2-1; D may be TRBD2 (5 bases). This CDR3 region has 17 residues. V dropped 3 bases and J dropped 5 bases, with 20 bases sitting between them. Looked up from germline, CDR1 is LGHNA and CDR2 is YSLEER. The CDR3 nucleotides are TGCGCCAGCAGCCAGGGTAGCGCCTCCGGAACCCACAATGAGCAGTTCTTC. It specifies CASSQGSASGTHNEQFF.

The chain carries TRBV25-1 and TRBJ2-7; a weak D match, TRBD2 (5 bases). CDR3 size: 13 residues. The V end lost 4 bases, the J end lost 2 bases, and 9 bases lay between the germline ends. CDR1 MGHDK and CDR2 SYGVNS come from the germline V gene. The CDR3 loop is CASSASGPYEQYF. CDR3 sequence (DNA): TGTGCCAGCAGTGCAAGCGGTCCCTACGAGCAGTACTTC.

This chain connects TRBV3-1 (or the pseudogene TRBV3-2) to TRBJ2-7; TRBD2 is a possible D gene (7 bases). CDR3 length: 13 amino acids. Germline CDR1 is LGHDT and CDR2 is YNNKEL (reference sequence). V gave up 4 bases and J gave up 4 bases, with 11 bases separating them. The CDR3 nucleotides are TGTGCCAGCAGCCGAGGGGGAGGGTACGAGCAGTACTTC. This sequence encodes CASSRGGGYEQYF.

The chain combines TRBV6-4 with TRBJ2-1; TRBD1 aligns across 8 bases. There are 14 residues in the CDR3. CDR1 and CDR2 (germline): MRHNA, SNTAGT. V trimming: 6 bases; J trimming: 10 bases; junction bases outside the gene matches: 11. CDR3 loop: CASSKQTGVAEQFF. CDR3 coding DNA: TGTGCCAGCAGCAAACAGACAGGGGTGGCGGAGCAGTTCTTC.

V gene TRBV27 combines with J gene TRBJ1-6; possible D gene TRBD1, 5 bases. The germline V and J ends were trimmed by 6 bases and 9 bases, with 9 bases remaining between them. The CDR3 length is 12 residues. CDR1 and CDR2 (germline): MNHEY, SMNVEV (reference sequence). The CDR3 sequence: CASRGQGSPLHF. CDR3 nucleotide sequence: TGTGCCAGCAGGGGCCAGGGTTCACCCCTCCACTTT.

V is TRBV3-1 (or the pseudogene TRBV3-2) and J is TRBJ1-3; D is undetermined. This CDR3 spans 17 amino acids. Trimming removed 0 bases at V and 0 bases at J, with 12 bases between. Per the germline V gene, CDR1 is LGHDT and CDR2 is YNNKEL (reference sequence). This CDR3 reads CASSQDITVPSGNTIYF. The CDR3 DNA is TGTGCCAGCAGCCAAGATATCACAGTCCCCTCTGGAAACACCATATATTTT.

The CDR3 nucleotides are TGCGCCAGCAGTGAGTCGAAGGCAGCGACTAATGAAAAACTGTTTTTT. This translates into CASSESKAATNEKLFF. J is TRBJ1-4 and V is TRBV10-2; D unclear. CDR1 is WSHSY and CDR2 is SAAADI in the germline V gene. Deletions cut 0 bases from V and 2 bases from J, with 10 bases between. The CDR3 runs to 16 residues.

The V and J genes are TRBV6-5 and TRBJ2-5; 7 nucleotides align to TRBD1. The length of the CDR3 is 14 residues. The germline gives CDR1 MNHEY, CDR2 SVGAGI. J gave up 1 base and V 5 bases, and 4 bases lay outside the gene matches. The CDR3 nucleotides read TGTGCCAGCAGTAGAGGGACAGCCCAAGAGACCCAGTACTTC. Translated: CASSRGTAQETQYF.

This clone came up once. The rearrangement uses TRBV7-3 and TRBJ1-4; D is uncertain. Trimming removed 5 bases from V and 4 bases from J, with 14 bases in between. CDR3 length: 15 amino acids. Germline V gives CDR1 SGHTA, CDR2 FQGTGA. The DNA for the CDR3 is TGTGCCAGCAGCATTCGGAGGGAAGTTAATGAAAAACTGTTTTTT. Protein sequence: CASSIRREVNEKLFF.

Written as DNA, the CDR3 is TGTGCCCACCAGGGATACTCCTACAATGAGCAGTTCTTC. Protein product: CAHQGYSYNEQFF. The rearrangement joins TRBV30 to TRBJ2-1; maybe TRBD1 (5 bases). The CDR3 spans 13 residues. V lost 8 bases and J 0 bases, leaving 11 bases between the germline ends. Per the germline V gene, CDR1 is GTSNPN and CDR2 is SVGIG (reference sequence).

The chain uses TRBV27 and TRBJ2-1; possibly TRBD1 for D (6 bases). V lost 2 bases and J 6 bases, leaving 20 bases between the germline ends. Germline V gene sequence: CDR1 MNHEY, CDR2 SMNVEV (reference sequence). The CDR3 totals 17 residues. CDR3 coding DNA: TGTGCCAGCAGTTTACCCTTACAGGGTGGTAAACCCAATGAGCAGTTCTTC. Its translation is CASSLPLQGGKPNEQFF.

This chain connects TRBV5-1 to TRBJ1-2; unclear D gene. Trimming shortened V by 7 bases and J by 6 bases, and 16 bases separated the two germline ends. CDR3 length: 13 amino acids. The germline CDR1 and CDR2 sequences are SGHRS and YFSETQ. For the CDR3, the DNA is TGCGCCAGCTCCGAGGGCGTGGGTGATGGCTACACCTTC. This codes for CASSEGVGDGYTF.

The chain is built from TRBV15 and TRBJ1-1, with D unclear. The germline V gene encodes CDR1 LNHNV and CDR2 YYDKDF (reference sequence). This CDR3 region has 13 residues. V lost 0 bases and J 4 bases, leaving 6 bases between the germline ends. DNA of the CDR3: TGTGCCACCAGCAGAGATTTGAGCACTGAAGCTTTCTTT. Translating gives CATSRDLSTEAFF.

The V call is TRBV28, the J call TRBJ1-1; D uncertain. Deletions cut 3 bases from V and 11 bases from J, with 13 bases between. This CDR3 region has 12 residues. Germline CDR1 and CDR2: MDHEN and SYDVKM. CDR3 DNA sequence: TGTGCCAGCAGTTTTTATCTTTCCTCGGCTTTCTTT. It specifies CASSFYLSSAFF.

The rearrangement links TRBV5-1 to TRBJ2-3, with TRBD2 identical over 8 bases. The CDR3 covers 18 residues. CDR1 and CDR2 (germline): SGHRS, YFSETQ. V was pared by 3 bases and J by 2 bases, with 14 bases of the junction left unmatched. The CDR3 sequence: CASSSQWTSPSDTDTQYF. CDR3 in DNA: TGCGCCAGCAGCTCTCAATGGACTAGCCCTTCAGACACAGATACGCAGTATTTT. The full variable domain, rest sourced from reference TRBV5-1 and TRBJ2-3, is KAGVTQTPRYLIKTRGQQVTLSCSPISGHRSVSWYQQTPGQGLQFLFEYFSETQRNKGNFPGRFSGRQFSNSRSEMNVSTLELGDSALYLCASSSQWTSPSDTDTQYFGPGTRLTVL.

The gene calls are TRBV27 and TRBJ1-4; 7 bases are shared with TRBD1. CDR1 and CDR2 (germline): MNHEY, SMNVEV (reference sequence). Trimming took 6 bases from V and 0 from J; bases not matched to a gene: 4. The CDR3 spans 15 residues. The CDR3 DNA reads TGTGCCAGCAGAGGGACAGCCGCAACTAATGAAAAACTGTTTTTT. Residues: CASRGTAATNEKLFF.

The chain uses TRBV6-2 or TRBV6-3 and TRBJ2-2; TRBD1 agrees at 8 bases. Looked up from germline, CDR1 is MNHEY and CDR2 is SVGEGT. CDR3 length: 17 amino acids. The V segment lost 4 bases and the J segment 4 bases; nucleotides outside the gene matches: 11. The CDR3 loop reads CASSSPRQGAITGELFF. CDR3 DNA: TGTGCCAGCAGTTCCCCCCGGCAGGGGGCGATCACCGGGGAGCTGTTTTTT.

The chain uses TRBV24-1 and TRBJ2-3, with 10 bases matching TRBD2. The V segment lost 3 bases and the J segment 3 bases; nucleotides outside the gene matches: 11. Germline V gives CDR1 KGHDR, CDR2 SFDVKD. The CDR3 covers 18 residues. The CDR3 bases are TGTGCCACCAGTGATGATTCTAGCGGGAGTTTGGGTACAGATACGCAGTATTTT. Translated, it gives CATSDDSSGSLGTDTQYF.

This sequence joins TRBV5-4 and TRBJ2-1, with 11 positions matching TRBD2. CDR3 length equals 15 residues. J lost 8 bases, V lost 2 bases, and 6 bases had no gene match. The germline V gene encodes CDR1 SGHNT and CDR2 YYREEE (reference sequence). CDR3 amino acids: CASSFAGTSGHEQFF. The CDR3 DNA reads as TGTGCCAGCAGCTTTGCCGGGACTAGCGGCCATGAGCAGTTCTTC. Full variable domain (missing parts from reference TRBV5-4 and TRBJ2-1): ETGVTQSPTHLIKTRGQQVTLRCSSQSGHNTVSWYQQALGQGPQFIFQYYREEENGRGNFPPRFSGLQFPNYSSELNVNALELDDSALYLCASSFAGTSGHEQFFGPGTRLTVL.